Listed here are 12 T cell receptor beta chains from one sample, sequenced in a study of T cell responses to AZD1222 COVID-19 vaccine. Profiled with immunoSEQ multiplex PCR; TCRdb holds only in-frame clones, not every one. The sample contains 95,000 to 100,000 clones, 91% of which appear only once. Specimen: peripheral blood, collected 28 days after the second AZD1222 dose. These receptors were obtained from an adult who received the AZD1222 COVID-19 vaccine.

This clone was seen once. The rearrangement uses TRBV27 and TRBJ1-2; tentatively, D is TRBD1 (5 bases). Germline assignment: CDR1 MNHEY and CDR2 SMNVEV (reference sequence). CDR3 size: 15 residues. V was pared by 6 bases and J by 4 bases, with 18 bases between. CDR3 nucleotides: TGTGCCAGCAGACCGTTCAGGGCGCGTGTCTATGGCTACACCTTC. This encodes CASRPFRARVYGYTF.

V gene TRBV11-2 combines with J gene TRBJ1-4; 11 nucleotides align to TRBD1. Germline values: CDR1 SGHAT, CDR2 FQNNGV. After removal of 5 bases from V and 8 bases from J, the junction contained 16 bases not matched to a gene. The CDR3 is made up of 18 amino acids. The CDR3 DNA follows: TGTGCCAGCAGCGTTGGGCGCCCATGGGGACAGGGGGAAGAAAAACTGTTTTTT. The encoded protein is CASSVGRPWGQGEEKLFF.

V and J are TRBV6-6 and TRBJ1-6; D is possibly TRBD1 (6 bases). This CDR3 has 15 amino acids. Between the trimmed V and J ends, which lost 5 bases and 7 bases, there was a span of 15 bases. CDR1 is MNHNY and CDR2 is SVGAGI in the germline V gene (reference sequence). The CDR3 is CASSPPGALNSPLHF. The CDR3, as DNA: TGTGCCAGCAGTCCCCCAGGGGCCCTCAATTCACCCCTCCACTTT.

The rearrangement joins TRBV7-9 to TRBJ2-6; D not certain. The V gene's germline CDR1 is SEHNR and CDR2 FQNEAQ (reference sequence). V lost 3 bases, J lost 0 bases, and 6 bases lay in between. The CDR3 contains 15 residues. The CDR3: CASSLAISGANVLTF. The CDR3 nucleotides read TGTGCCAGCAGCTTGGCTATCTCTGGGGCCAACGTCCTGACTTTC.

The rearrangement joins TRBV5-1 to TRBJ2-2; 7 bases map to TRBD1. The CDR3 is made up of 13 amino acids. V shed 3 bases, J shed 6 bases, and the junction held 2 bases outside the gene matches. The germline V gene encodes CDR1 SGHRS and CDR2 YFSETQ. CDR3 DNA sequence: TGCGCCAGCAGCTGGGGGACAGCCGGGGAGCTGTTTTTT. Protein: CASSWGTAGELFF.

This chain links TRBV25-1 with TRBJ2-4; TRBD1 matches 8 bases. Looked up from germline, CDR1 is MGHDK and CDR2 is SYGVNS. Unmatched junction bases numbered 7, after V lost 1 base and J lost 5 bases. The CDR3 loop spans 16 amino acids. In nucleotides, the CDR3 is TGTGCCAGCAGTGAATTTAAAGGACAGGGACAAAACATTCAGTACTTC. Protein: CASSEFKGQGQNIQYF.

V and J are TRBV11-2 and TRBJ1-6; TRBD1 agrees at 8 bases. The length of the CDR3 is 15 residues. The germline gives CDR1 SGHAT, CDR2 FQNNGV. Trimming removed 0 bases from V and 11 bases from J; junction bases left unmatched: 6. CDR3 region: CASSLDQGAGTPLHF. The CDR3 nucleotides read TGTGCCAGCAGCTTAGATCAGGGGGCGGGGACACCCCTCCACTTT.

The genes are TRBV6-5 and TRBJ1-5; maybe TRBD1 (5 bases). CDR1 and CDR2 from the germline V gene are MNHEY and SVGAGI. Trimming left V 2 bases short and J 0 bases short, with 5 bases between. The CDR3 extends over 14 amino acids. CDR3 DNA sequence: TGTGCCAGCAGTTACGGACATAGCAATCAGCCCCAGCATTTT. This codes for CASSYGHSNQPQHF.

This clone was seen just once. CDR3 nucleotide sequence: TGTGCCAGCGGCGGCAGGGGTTACACTGAAGCTTTCTTT. Its protein is CASGGRGYTEAFF. This chain joins TRBV5-6 and TRBJ1-1, with D perhaps matching TRBD1 (6 bases). The germline CDR1 and CDR2 sequences are SGHDT and YYEEEE. Trimming removed 7 bases at V and 3 bases at J, with 13 bases between. CDR3 size: 13 residues.

The J gene is TRBJ2-5, the V gene TRBV7-9; D not resolved. The germline V gene encodes CDR1 SEHNR and CDR2 FQNEAQ (reference sequence). Trimming left V 4 bases short and J 0 bases short, with 9 bases between. The CDR3 runs 14 residues. The CDR3 sequence: CASSSTLYQETQYF. DNA for the CDR3: TGTGCCAGCAGCTCCACATTGTACCAAGAGACCCAGTACTTC.

The chain couples TRBV7-3 to TRBJ2-3, with a possible D match to TRBD2 (5 bases). Per the germline V gene, CDR1 is SGHTA and CDR2 is FQGTGA. V lost 4 bases, J lost 4 bases, and 15 bases lay in between. The CDR3 is 15 amino acids. The CDR3 coding sequence is TGTGCCAGCAGCTCACTCCTAGAGGGCTCAGATACGCAGTATTTT. It codes for CASSSLLEGSDTQYF.

J is TRBJ1-5 and V is TRBV28; D possibly corresponds to TRBD1 (5 bases). The CDR3 sequence is 14 residues long. CDR1 and CDR2 from the germline V gene are MDHEN and SYDVKM. Trimming pared 2 bases from V and 7 bases from J, leaving 12 bases between. CDR3 in DNA: TGTGCCAGCAGTTTAGGTCAGGGACGACAGCCCCAGCATTTT. Its protein is CASSLGQGRQPQHF.